The TCR beta chain described here comes from a study of blood T cell repertoires in COVID-19. Across the study: Acute and convalescent COVID-19 samples came from the United States, Italy and Spain. T cells, B-cell-depleted T cells, or PBMCs supplied cDNA or gDNA.

Germline trimming cut 5 bases from V and 4 bases from J; bases unmatched to any gene: 4. The CDR3 extends over 13 amino acids. CDR1 is MDHEN, CDR2 SYDVKM, per germline. TCRdb's copy holds only in-frame clones and misses some; the assay was immunoSEQ multiplex PCR. Found here are fewer than 350,000 clones, 75% to 85% of them singletons; the top ten hold approximately 7.6%. This rearrangement joins TRBV28 to TRBJ1-2; 7 nucleotides match TRBD1. This clonotype was sampled from a human donor in a cohort sampled during active COVID-19. The source material was peripheral blood. Written as DNA, the CDR3 is TGTGCCAGCAGTCGGACAGGATTCTATGGCTACACCTTC. Its translation: CASSRTGFYGYTF.